This passage covers 26 T cell receptor beta chains from one sample sequenced in a study of blood T cell repertoires in COVID-19 (TCRdb year 2020). Libraries were prepared through the immunoSEQ multiplex PCR assay. Not all clones reach the TCRdb copy of this immuneACCESS table, which keeps in-frame sequences only. Checked studies attribute under half of the gap to unresolved V genes and leave the rest unexplained. Across this sample there are roughly 62,000 clones, with 79% seen only once. The top ten clonotypes cover about 20% of the sample. Sequencing was performed on peripheral blood. All receptors derive from a woman older than 75 with active or convalescent COVID-19.

The rearrangement links TRBV5-5 to TRBJ2-2, with TRBD1 identical over 7 bases. V was clipped by 3 bases and J by 4 bases; unmatched bases: 6. The CDR3 loop spans 15 amino acids. CDR1 and CDR2 (germline): SGHKS, YYEKEE (reference sequence). CDR3 protein: CASSSQGSSTGELFF. The CDR3 nucleotides are TGTGCCAGCAGCTCACAGGGGTCTAGCACCGGGGAGCTGTTTTTT.

The rearrangement joins TRBV12-5 to TRBJ2-7, with TRBD1 matching 11 bases. Germline V gene sequence: CDR1 LGHNT, CDR2 FRNRAP. This CDR3 contains 15 residues. The ends lost 2 bases at V and 5 bases at J; junction bases unmatched: 5. CDR3 sequence reads: CASGLPGDRGNEQYF. Written as DNA, the CDR3 is TGTGCTAGTGGTTTGCCCGGGGACAGGGGGAACGAGCAGTACTTC.

V gene TRBV27 combines with J gene TRBJ1-4; no reliable D call. V was shortened by 5 bases and J by 0 bases, with 19 bases between the two germline ends. This CDR3 is 18 amino acids long. Germline CDR1 is MNHEY and CDR2 is SMNVEV (reference sequence). CDR3 sequence (DNA): TGTGCCAGCAGTAAGTGGGCCCGAACAGATGCAACTAATGAAAAACTGTTTTTT. It codes for CASSKWARTDATNEKLFF.

V is TRBV7-9 and J is TRBJ1-2, with 12 bases lining up with TRBD1. V lost 1 base and J lost 6; bases outside the gene matches: 9. Germline values: CDR1 SEHNR, CDR2 FQNEAQ (reference sequence). The CDR3 contains 17 residues. The DNA for the CDR3 is TGTGCCAGCAGCTTAGATGGGACAGGGGGCATCGGTAATGGCTACACCTTC. Translation gives CASSLDGTGGIGNGYTF.

The chain joins TRBV4-1 to TRBJ1-4; 10 bases agree with TRBD1. The CDR3 totals 14 residues. Germline CDR1 reads MGHRA; CDR2 reads YSYEKL. The ends lost 4 bases at V and 5 bases at J; junction bases unmatched: 1. The CDR3 spells CASSRDRGNEKLFF. The CDR3 region has the DNA TGCGCCAGCAGCCGGGACAGGGGAAATGAAAAACTGTTTTTT.

The chain couples TRBV7-8 to TRBJ1-5; TRBD1 matches at 7 bases. Germline V gene lookup returns CDR1 SGHVS and CDR2 FQNEAQ. J lost 9 bases, V lost 5 bases, and 13 bases had no gene match. CDR3 length: 15 amino acids. CDR3 region: CASSLTGARHGPQHF. CDR3 coding DNA: TGTGCCAGCAGCCTTACAGGGGCCCGTCACGGGCCCCAGCATTTT.

The rearrangement links TRBV3-1 (or the pseudogene TRBV3-2) to TRBJ1-1, with TRBD1 matching over 8 bases. CDR3 length equals 15 residues. The germline V gene has CDR1 LGHDT and CDR2 YNNKEL (reference sequence). Trimming at V came to 4 bases and at J to 5 bases, leaving 9 bases not matched to a gene. The CDR3 DNA is TGTGCCAGCAGCCCTTCCGACAGGGGTTGGACTGAAGCTTTCTTT. This codes for CASSPSDRGWTEAFF.

The chain employs TRBV5-1 and TRBJ1-4; D remains ambiguous. The V gene lost 0 bases and the J gene lost 4 bases, with 10 bases spanning the gap. Looked up from germline, CDR1 is SGHRS and CDR2 is YFSETQ. The CDR3 contains 15 residues. The DNA of the CDR3 is TGCGCCAGCAGCTTGGGCGGGCGATTTAATGAAAAACTGTTTTTT. It encodes CASSLGGRFNEKLFF. Filled out from reference TRBV5-1 and TRBJ1-4, the complete variable domain reads KAGVTQTPRYLIKTRGQQVTLSCSPISGHRSVSWYQQTPGQGLQFLFEYFSETQRNKGNFPGRFSGRQFSNSRSEMNVSTLELGDSALYLCASSLGGRFNEKLFFGSGTQLSVL.

This chain connects TRBV10-1 to TRBJ2-1; maybe TRBD2 (5 bases). Germline V gene lookup returns CDR1 WNHNN and CDR2 SYGVQD (reference sequence). This CDR3 spans 13 amino acids. Trimming shortened V by 4 bases and J by 7 bases, and 11 bases separated the two germline ends. CDR3 in DNA: TGCGCCAGCAGTGGGGTAGCGTGGAATGAGCAGTTCTTC. Its protein product is CASSGVAWNEQFF.

This chain joins TRBV5-1 and TRBJ1-1; D possibly corresponds to TRBD1 (6 bases). The CDR3 totals 16 residues. Per the germline V gene, CDR1 is SGHRS and CDR2 is YFSETQ. V dropped 0 bases and J dropped 4 bases, with 16 bases sitting between them. CDR3 nucleotides: TGCGCCAGCAGCTTGGCCAAGGGTATAGGGGGCACTGAAGCTTTCTTT. This encodes CASSLAKGIGGTEAFF. Drawing the rest from reference TRBV5-1 and TRBJ1-1, the complete variable domain is KAGVTQTPRYLIKTRGQQVTLSCSPISGHRSVSWYQQTPGQGLQFLFEYFSETQRNKGNFPGRFSGRQFSNSRSEMNVSTLELGDSALYLCASSLAKGIGGTEAFFGQGTRLTVV.

The chain combines TRBV19 with TRBJ1-5; 9 nucleotides match TRBD1. Per germline, CDR1 LNHDA and CDR2 SQIVND (reference sequence). The CDR3 covers 13 residues. J gave up 7 bases and V 5 bases, and 3 bases lay outside the gene matches. DNA for the CDR3: TGTGCCAGTAGTGGGACAGGGTCGCAGCCCCAGCATTTT. This codes for CASSGTGSQPQHF.

The rearrangement joins TRBV11-3 to TRBJ2-1; 14 bases fit TRBD2. V shed 1 base and J 3 bases; nucleotides not matched to a gene: 2. The CDR3 contains 17 residues. CDR1 is SGHNT and CDR2 is YENEEA in the germline V gene. The CDR3 loop is CASSLGTSGGHYNEQFF. CDR3 DNA: TGTGCCAGCAGCTTAGGGACTAGCGGGGGGCACTACAATGAGCAGTTCTTC.

The chain links TRBV3-1 (or the pseudogene TRBV3-2) to TRBJ2-6; 8 positions match TRBD1. The CDR3 has 15 residues. Germline CDR1 LGHDT, CDR2 YNNKEL (reference sequence). V lost 4 bases, J lost 6 bases, and 5 bases stayed unmatched. CDR3 protein: CASSPQQGEANVLTF. The CDR3 nucleotides are TGTGCCAGCAGCCCCCAACAGGGGGAGGCCAACGTCCTGACTTTC.

The chain carries TRBV5-1 and TRBJ1-2; TRBD1 is a possible D gene (6 bases). The CDR3 is made up of 13 amino acids. Trimming removed 4 bases from V and 4 bases from J, with 11 bases in between. Germline lookup yields CDR1 SGHRS and CDR2 YFSETQ. The DNA of the CDR3 is TGCGCCAGCAGCGTCTCACAGGGCTATGGCTACACCTTC. Translating it yields CASSVSQGYGYTF.

This clone has a single count. The chain joins TRBV19 to TRBJ1-4; D is perhaps TRBD1 (5 bases). This CDR3 has 15 amino acids. Germline V gene sequence: CDR1 LNHDA, CDR2 SQIVND (reference sequence). Between the trimmed V and J ends, which lost 1 base and 7 bases, there was a span of 13 bases. The CDR3 spells CASSIVKGRTEKLFF. Written as DNA, the CDR3 is TGTGCCAGTAGTATAGTCAAGGGGAGGACTGAAAAACTGTTTTTT.

This chain connects TRBV19 to TRBJ2-2, with D unresolved. This CDR3 region has 14 residues. Germline V CDR1 and CDR2: LNHDA, SQIVND (reference sequence). V was trimmed by 3 bases and J by 4 bases, leaving 9 bases between them. CDR3 sequence (DNA): TGTGCCAGTAGTATCGCCCGAGGCACCGGGGAGCTGTTTTTT. Amino acid sequence: CASSIARGTGELFF.

CDR3 protein: CASSQQGNQPQHF. The CDR3 DNA is TGTGCCAGCAGTCAACAAGGCAATCAGCCCCAGCATTTT. This chain connects TRBV12-3 or TRBV12-4 to TRBJ1-5; D is uncertain. V was shortened by 5 bases and J by 2 bases, with 7 bases between the two germline ends. This CDR3 has 13 amino acids.

This clone has at least ten counts. The gene calls are TRBV6-5 and TRBJ1-1; D is ambiguous. Germline V gives CDR1 MNHEY, CDR2 SVGAGI. CDR3 length: 13 amino acids. V was clipped by 4 bases and J by 1 base, with 7 bases between them. The CDR3 spells CASSLTQNTEAFF. The CDR3 nucleotides read TGTGCCAGCAGTTTGACACAGAACACTGAAGCTTTCTTT.

V gene TRBV9 combines with J gene TRBJ1-6; no firm D call. The CDR3 covers 14 residues. Germline CDR1 reads SGDLS; CDR2 reads YYNGEE. V was clipped by 0 bases and J by 4 bases, with 5 bases between them. The CDR3 bases are TGTGCCAGCAGCGTAGACACATATAATTCACCCCTCCACTTT. Its protein product is CASSVDTYNSPLHF.

The chain recombines TRBV2 with TRBJ2-7; the match to TRBD1 covers 8 bases. The CDR3 totals 13 residues. The J segment lost 5 bases and the V segment lost 4 bases, leaving 4 bases of the junction unmatched. Germline V lookup: CDR1 SNHLY, CDR2 FYNNEI. The CDR3 DNA is TGTGCCAGCAGTGGGACAGGGTCCCACGAGCAGTACTTC. Translated, it gives CASSGTGSHEQYF.

The chain links TRBV27 to TRBJ2-7; 7 bases are a match to TRBD1. V shed 4 bases and J 2 bases; nucleotides not matched to a gene: 8. Germline V CDR1 and CDR2: MNHEY, SMNVEV (reference sequence). This CDR3 contains 15 residues. The CDR3 here is CASSSPGQSTYEQYF. The CDR3 region has the DNA TGTGCCAGCAGTTCTCCGGGACAGAGTACCTACGAGCAGTACTTC.

The genes are TRBV5-4 and TRBJ2-5, with 8 positions matching TRBD2. This CDR3 is 15 amino acids long. Germline V gene data show CDR1 as SGHNT and CDR2 as YYREEE (reference sequence). V trimming: 1 base; J trimming: 5 bases; junction bases outside the gene matches: 7. The CDR3 DNA reads TGTGCCAGCAGCTTGAGGCGGGGGGCCGGTGAGACCCAGTACTTC. Protein sequence: CASSLRRGAGETQYF.

Worth noting for this clone: This specimen includes other DNA sequences encoding the same CDR3. The J gene is TRBJ1-2, the V gene TRBV3-1 (or the pseudogene TRBV3-2), with TRBD1 identical over 7 bases. The ends lost 2 bases at V and 3 bases at J; junction bases unmatched: 3. CDR3 length: 14 residues. Germline CDR1 is LGHDT and CDR2 is YNNKEL (reference sequence). In nucleotides, the CDR3 is TGTGCCAGCAGCCAACAGGGGGTGGACTATGGCTACACCTTC. It is translated as CASSQQGVDYGYTF.

CDR3 region: CASRRQGETNQPQHF. The CDR3 coding sequence is TGTGCCAGCAGACGACAGGGGGAAACCAATCAGCCCCAGCATTTT. J is TRBJ1-5 and V is TRBV6-5; the match to TRBD1 covers 9 bases. V gave up 6 bases and J gave up 3 bases; unmatched junction bases: 6. CDR3 length equals 15 residues. CDR1 and CDR2 from the germline V gene are MNHEY and SVGAGI.

The chain carries TRBV19 and TRBJ2-6; weak D call: TRBD2 (6 bases). The germline V gene has CDR1 LNHDA and CDR2 SQIVND (reference sequence). V was cut by 1 base and J by 2 bases, with 12 bases left in between. The CDR3 covers 17 residues. The CDR3 nucleotides read TGTGCCAGTAGTATAGTCGGAGGAGGGGCTGGGGCCAACGTCCTGACTTTC. It codes for CASSIVGGGAGANVLTF.

This chain connects TRBV7-9 to TRBJ2-6, with D possibly being TRBD1 (6 bases). The germline V and J ends were trimmed by 5 bases and 2 bases, with 13 bases remaining between them. This CDR3 has 16 residues. From germline, CDR1 is SEHNR and CDR2 FQNEAQ (reference sequence). The chain's CDR3 is CASSLQGSPGANVLTF. DNA of the CDR3: TGTGCCAGCAGCCTACAGGGTAGCCCTGGGGCCAACGTCCTGACTTTC. Variable domain in full (rest from reference TRBV7-9 and TRBJ2-6): DTGVSQNPRHKITKRGQNVTFRCDPISEHNRLYWYRQTLGQGPEFLTYFQNEAQLEKSRLLSDRFSAERPKGSFSTLEIQRTEQGDSAMYLCASSLQGSPGANVLTFGAGSRLTVL.